Listed here is a single TCR beta chain. Its antigen is as yet unknown. The V and J ends lost 2 bases and 4 bases, in that order; junction bases with no gene match: 4. CDR1 and CDR2 from the germline V gene are SGHDT and YYEEEE. This CDR3 region has 15 residues. These data are taken from a study of cytomegalovirus exposure and HLA in healthy donors. The study, taken as a whole, reports: Among TCR beta chains of equal frequency, HLA-associated ones were more clonally expanded in a later analysis. One variant, a missense change in DCLRE1C, was linked in a later analysis to TCR beta V- and J-gene trimming.

The study ran its PCR with 60 Vbeta and 13 Jbeta primers. Produced via immunoSEQ multiplex PCR; TCRdb's table is partial and in-frame only. The sample has just over 150,000 clones, about 85% seen once. The chain has TRBV5-6 and TRBJ2-1; TRBD2 matches 9 bases. This sequence was found in a male donor in good health and CMV-seropositive. Sequencing input: PBMCs. The CDR3 DNA reads as TGTGCCAGCAGCTTCGGCGGGAGGGCATACAATGAGCAGTTCTTC. It yields the protein CASSFGGRAYNEQFF.